This T cell receptor (beta chain) was captured by sequencing in a study of cytomegalovirus exposure and HLA in healthy donors. Study-wide results and limits: In a later analysis, TCR beta V- and J-gene trimming showed a link to a missense DCLRE1C variant.

Both 60 Vbeta primers and 13 Jbeta primers went into the PCR. Profiled with immunoSEQ multiplex PCR; TCRdb holds only in-frame clones, not every one. The sample holds 100,000 to 150,000 clones, 70% to 75% seen once. J gave up 4 bases and V 1 base, and 5 bases lay outside the gene matches. This CDR3 comprises 16 residues. CDR1 SGHVS and CDR2 FQNEAQ come from the germline V gene. Comment on this clone: Its antigen remains unknown.

This clonotype was obtained from a male donor in good health and CMV-seronegative. The chain uses TRBV7-8 and TRBJ2-2, with TRBD2 matching over 8 bases. Sequences were obtained from PBMCs. DNA of the CDR3: TGTGCCAGCAGCTTAGAGGGTAGCGGGGCCACCGGGGAGCTGTTTTTT. This translates into CASSLEGSGATGELFF.